This T cell receptor beta chain was sequenced for a study of siplizumab effects on memory and regulatory T cells. As for the study in general: Reactions of mixed lymphocytes were paired, with siplizumab at about 1 ug/mL or without drug. Findings of the study overall: For mappable alloreactive CD4+ clones, the mean Treg-derived fraction was about 72% with siplizumab and 26.9% in controls.

To note about this clone: Its antigen remains unknown.

V was pared by 2 bases and J by 6 bases, with 10 bases between. Germline CDR1 is MNHEY and CDR2 is SMNVEV (reference sequence). The CDR3 spans 14 residues. TCRdb's table, derived via immunoSEQ multiplex PCR, lists solely in-frame clones and lacks some. The data show 9,000 to 13,000 clones, 43% seen once. An approximately 6-day coculture at 37°C was performed with the mixed lymphocyte reaction cells. The sample consisted of CFSE-low (dividing) CD8+ T cells sorted from an allogeneic mixed lymphocyte reaction. The chain joins TRBV27 to TRBJ2-2, with D unclear. This receptor was identified in a human donor in good health; the cells came from an allogeneic mixed lymphocyte reaction. CDR3 residues: CASSLKISAGELFF. For the CDR3, the DNA is TGTGCCAGCAGTTTAAAGATTTCCGCCGGGGAGCTGTTTTTT.